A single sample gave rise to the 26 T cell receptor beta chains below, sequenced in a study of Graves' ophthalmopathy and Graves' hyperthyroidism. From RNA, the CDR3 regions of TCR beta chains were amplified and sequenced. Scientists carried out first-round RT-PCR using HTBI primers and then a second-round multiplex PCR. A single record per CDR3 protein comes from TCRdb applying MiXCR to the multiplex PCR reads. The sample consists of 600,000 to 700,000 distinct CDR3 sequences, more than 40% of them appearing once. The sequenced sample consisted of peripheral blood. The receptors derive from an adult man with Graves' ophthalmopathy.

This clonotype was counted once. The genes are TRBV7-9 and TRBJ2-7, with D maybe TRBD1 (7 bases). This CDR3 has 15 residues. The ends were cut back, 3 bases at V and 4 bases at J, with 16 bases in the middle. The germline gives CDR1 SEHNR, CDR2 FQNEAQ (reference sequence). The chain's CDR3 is CASSFGGRGSYEQYF. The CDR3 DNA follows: TGTGCCAGCAGCTTCGGGGGCAGGGGGAGTTACGAGCAGTACTTC. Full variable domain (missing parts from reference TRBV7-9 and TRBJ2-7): DTGVSQNPRHKITKRGQNVTFRCDPISEHNRLYWYRQTLGQGPEFLTYFQNEAQLEKSRLLSDRFSAERPKGSFSTLEIQRTEQGDSAMYLCASSFGGRGSYEQYFGPGTRLTVT.

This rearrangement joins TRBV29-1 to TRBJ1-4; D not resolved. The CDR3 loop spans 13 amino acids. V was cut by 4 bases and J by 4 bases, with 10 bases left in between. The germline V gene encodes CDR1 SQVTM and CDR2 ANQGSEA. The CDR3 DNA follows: TGCAGCGTTGGGAGACGGTATAATGAAAAACTGTTTTTT. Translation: CSVGRRYNEKLFF.

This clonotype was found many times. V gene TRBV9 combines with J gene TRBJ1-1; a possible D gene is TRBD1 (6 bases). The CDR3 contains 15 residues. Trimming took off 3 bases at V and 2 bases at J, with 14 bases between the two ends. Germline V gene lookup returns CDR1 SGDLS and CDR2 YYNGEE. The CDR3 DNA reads TGTGCCAGCAGCGATGGGGGGGGCAGCAACACTGAAGCTTTCTTT. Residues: CASSDGGGSNTEAFF.

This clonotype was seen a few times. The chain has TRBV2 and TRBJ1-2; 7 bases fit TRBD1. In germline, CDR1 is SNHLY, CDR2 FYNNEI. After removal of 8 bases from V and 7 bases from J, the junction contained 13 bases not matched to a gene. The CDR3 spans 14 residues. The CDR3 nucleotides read TGTGCCAGCTCACCTACCGACAGGGAGGTTGGCTACACCTTC. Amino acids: CASSPTDREVGYTF.

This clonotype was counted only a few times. The CDR3 bases are TGTGCCAGCAGCGTAGGGGAAGTGGGGTTCGGAGAAAAACTGTTTTTT. It yields the protein CASSVGEVGFGEKLFF. The chain uses TRBV9 and TRBJ1-4; D ambiguous. Trimming removed 0 bases at V and 8 bases at J, with 17 bases between. This CDR3 spans 16 amino acids. Germline V lookup: CDR1 SGDLS, CDR2 YYNGEE.

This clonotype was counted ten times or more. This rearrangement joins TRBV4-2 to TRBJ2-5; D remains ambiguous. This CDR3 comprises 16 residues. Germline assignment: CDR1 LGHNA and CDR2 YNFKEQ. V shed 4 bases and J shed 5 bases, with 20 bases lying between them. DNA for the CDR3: TGTGCCAGCAGCCCTTCCGATGACGGCTGGAAGGAGACCCAGTACTTC. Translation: CASSPSDDGWKETQYF.

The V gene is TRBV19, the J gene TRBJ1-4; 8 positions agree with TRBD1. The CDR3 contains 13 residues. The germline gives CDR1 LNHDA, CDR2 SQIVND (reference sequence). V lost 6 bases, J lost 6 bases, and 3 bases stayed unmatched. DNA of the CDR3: TGTGCCAGTAGCCCGGACAGGGATGAAAAACTGTTTTTT. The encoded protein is CASSPDRDEKLFF.

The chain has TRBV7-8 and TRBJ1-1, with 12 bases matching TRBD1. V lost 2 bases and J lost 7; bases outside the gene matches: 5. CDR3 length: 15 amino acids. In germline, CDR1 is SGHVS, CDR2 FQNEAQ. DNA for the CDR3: TGTGCCAGCAGCTTATTGGGACAGGGGGCAGATGAAGCTTTCTTT. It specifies CASSLLGQGADEAFF.

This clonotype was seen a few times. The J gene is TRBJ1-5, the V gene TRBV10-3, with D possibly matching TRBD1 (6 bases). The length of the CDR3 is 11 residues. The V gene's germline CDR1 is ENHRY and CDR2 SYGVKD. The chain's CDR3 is CETGFNQPQHF. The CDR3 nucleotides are TGTGAGACAGGATTCAATCAGCCCCAGCATTTT.

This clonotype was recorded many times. The CDR3 nucleotides read TGTGCCAGCAGCTGGACACAACAAGAGACCCAGTACTTC. Its protein product is CASSWTQQETQYF. The chain uses TRBV11-1 and TRBJ2-5, with D possibly TRBD1 on 5 matching bases. The CDR3 sequence is 13 residues long. V was shortened by 4 bases and J by 2 bases, with 8 bases between the two germline ends. The germline CDR1 and CDR2 sequences are SGHAT and FQDESV (reference sequence).

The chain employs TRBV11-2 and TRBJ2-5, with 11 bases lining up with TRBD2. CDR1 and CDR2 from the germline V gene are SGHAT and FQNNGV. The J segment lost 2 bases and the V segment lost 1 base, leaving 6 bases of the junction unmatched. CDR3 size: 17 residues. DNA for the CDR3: TGTGCCAGCAGCTTAGTCCCCGGGACTAGCGGACAAGAGACCCAGTACTTC. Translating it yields CASSLVPGTSGQETQYF. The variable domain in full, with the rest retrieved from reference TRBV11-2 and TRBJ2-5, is EAGVAQSPRYKIIEKRQSVAFWCNPISGHATLYWYQQILGQGPKLLIQFQNNGVVDDSQLPKDRFSAERLKGVDSTLKIQPAKLEDSAVYLCASSLVPGTSGQETQYFGPGTRLLVL.

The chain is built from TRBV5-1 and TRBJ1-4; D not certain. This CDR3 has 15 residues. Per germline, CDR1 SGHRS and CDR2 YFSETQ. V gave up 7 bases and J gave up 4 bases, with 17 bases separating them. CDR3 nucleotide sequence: TGCGCCAGCGCGGGAACCGATCCTTTTAATGAAAAACTGTTTTTT. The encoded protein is CASAGTDPFNEKLFF.

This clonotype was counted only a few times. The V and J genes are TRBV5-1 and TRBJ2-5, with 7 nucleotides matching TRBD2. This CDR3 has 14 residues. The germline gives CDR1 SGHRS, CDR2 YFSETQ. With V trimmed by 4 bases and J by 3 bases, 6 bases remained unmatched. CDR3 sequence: CASSRDYGKETQYF. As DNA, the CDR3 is TGCGCCAGCAGCCGGGACTACGGGAAAGAGACCCAGTACTTC.

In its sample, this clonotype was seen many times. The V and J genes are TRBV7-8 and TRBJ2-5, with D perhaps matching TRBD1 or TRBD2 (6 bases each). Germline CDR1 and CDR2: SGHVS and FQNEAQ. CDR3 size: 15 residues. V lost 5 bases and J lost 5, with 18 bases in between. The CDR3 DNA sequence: TGTGCCAGCAGCCACTCTTTGGGGGGCGGGGAGACCCAGTACTTC. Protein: CASSHSLGGGETQYF.

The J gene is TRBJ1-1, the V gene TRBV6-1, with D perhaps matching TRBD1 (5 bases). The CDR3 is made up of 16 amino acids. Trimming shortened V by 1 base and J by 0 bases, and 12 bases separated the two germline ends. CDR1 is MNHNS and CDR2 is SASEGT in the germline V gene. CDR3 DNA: TGTGCCAGCAGTGAAGTGGGGCGGCATCTGAACACTGAAGCTTTCTTT. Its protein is CASSEVGRHLNTEAFF.

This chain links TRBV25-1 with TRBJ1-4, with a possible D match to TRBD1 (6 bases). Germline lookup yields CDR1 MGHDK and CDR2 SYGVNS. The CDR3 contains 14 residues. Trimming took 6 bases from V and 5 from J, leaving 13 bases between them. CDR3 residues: CASRPGTPNEKLFF. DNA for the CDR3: TGTGCCAGCAGACCCGGGACACCGAATGAAAAACTGTTTTTT. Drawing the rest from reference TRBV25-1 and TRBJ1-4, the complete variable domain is EADIYQTPRYLVIGTGKKITLECSQTMGHDKMYWYQQDPGMELHLIHYSYGVNSTEKGDLSSESTVSRIRTEHFPLTLESARPSHTSQYLCASRPGTPNEKLFFGSGTQLSVL.

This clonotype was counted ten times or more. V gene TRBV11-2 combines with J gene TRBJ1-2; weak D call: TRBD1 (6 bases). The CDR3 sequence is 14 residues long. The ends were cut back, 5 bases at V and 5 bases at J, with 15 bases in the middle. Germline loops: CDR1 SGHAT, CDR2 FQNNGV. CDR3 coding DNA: TGTGCCAGCAGCAATCAGGGGAAGGGGTATGGCTACACCTTC. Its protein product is CASSNQGKGYGYTF.

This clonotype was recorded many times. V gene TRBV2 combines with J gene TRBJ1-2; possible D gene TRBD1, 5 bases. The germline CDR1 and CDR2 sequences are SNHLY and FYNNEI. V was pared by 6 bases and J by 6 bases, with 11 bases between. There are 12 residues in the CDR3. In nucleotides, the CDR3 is TGTGCCAGCAGGGCAGGGAGAGATGGCTACACCTTC. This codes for CASRAGRDGYTF.

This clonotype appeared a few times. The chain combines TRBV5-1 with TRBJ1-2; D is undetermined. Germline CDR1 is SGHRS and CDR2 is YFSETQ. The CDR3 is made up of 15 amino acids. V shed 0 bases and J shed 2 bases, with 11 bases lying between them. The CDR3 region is CASSLESNRNYGYTF. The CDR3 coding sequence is TGCGCCAGCAGCTTGGAATCGAATAGAAACTATGGCTACACCTTC.

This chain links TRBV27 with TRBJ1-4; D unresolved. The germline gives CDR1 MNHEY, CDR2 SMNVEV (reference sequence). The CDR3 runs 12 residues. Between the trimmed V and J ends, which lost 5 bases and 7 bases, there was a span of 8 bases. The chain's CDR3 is CASSRWGEKLFF. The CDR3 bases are TGTGCCAGCAGTCGATGGGGTGAAAAACTGTTTTTT.

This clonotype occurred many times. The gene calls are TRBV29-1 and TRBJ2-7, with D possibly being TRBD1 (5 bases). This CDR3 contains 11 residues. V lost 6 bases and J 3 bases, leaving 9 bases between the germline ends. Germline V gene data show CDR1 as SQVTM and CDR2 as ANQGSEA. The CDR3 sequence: CSVTQDYEQYF. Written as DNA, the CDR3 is TGCAGCGTCACACAGGACTACGAGCAGTACTTC.

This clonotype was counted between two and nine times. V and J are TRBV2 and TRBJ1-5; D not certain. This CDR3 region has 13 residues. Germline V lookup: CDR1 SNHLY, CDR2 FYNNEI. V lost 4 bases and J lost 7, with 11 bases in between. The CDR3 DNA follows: TGTGCCAGCAGTGTAAGGGTAGCCCAGCCCCAGCATTTT. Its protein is CASSVRVAQPQHF.

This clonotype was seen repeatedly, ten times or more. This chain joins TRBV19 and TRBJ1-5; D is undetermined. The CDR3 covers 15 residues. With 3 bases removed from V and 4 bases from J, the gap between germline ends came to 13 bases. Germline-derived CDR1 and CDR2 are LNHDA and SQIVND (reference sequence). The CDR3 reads CASSIGQTGNQPQHF. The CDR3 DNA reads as TGTGCCAGTAGTATCGGGCAAACCGGGAATCAGCCCCAGCATTTT.

In DNA, the CDR3 is TGTGCCAGCAGTTACTCTAGGGAAGGCTATGGCTACACCTTC. As protein: CASSYSREGYGYTF. The chain uses TRBV7-9 and TRBJ1-2; D is ambiguous. CDR1 SEHNR and CDR2 FQNEAQ come from the germline V gene (reference sequence). The CDR3 runs 14 residues. V lost 6 bases to trimming and J lost 4 bases, with 15 bases between them.

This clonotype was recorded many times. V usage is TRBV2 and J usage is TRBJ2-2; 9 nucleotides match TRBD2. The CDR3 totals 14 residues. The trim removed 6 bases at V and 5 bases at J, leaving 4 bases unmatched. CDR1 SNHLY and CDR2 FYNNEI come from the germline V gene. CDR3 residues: CASRPGLATGELFF. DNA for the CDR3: TGTGCCAGCAGGCCCGGACTAGCGACCGGGGAGCTGTTTTTT.

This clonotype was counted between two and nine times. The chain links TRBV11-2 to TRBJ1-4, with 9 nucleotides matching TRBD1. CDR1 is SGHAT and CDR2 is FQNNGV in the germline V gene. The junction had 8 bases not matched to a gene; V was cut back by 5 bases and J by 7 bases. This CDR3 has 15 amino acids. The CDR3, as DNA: TGTGCCAGCAGCATGGTGACAGGGGGGGGTGAAAAACTGTTTTTT. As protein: CASSMVTGGGEKLFF. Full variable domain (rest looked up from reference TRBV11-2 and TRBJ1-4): EAGVAQSPRYKIIEKRQSVAFWCNPISGHATLYWYQQILGQGPKLLIQFQNNGVVDDSQLPKDRFSAERLKGVDSTLKIQPAKLEDSAVYLCASSMVTGGGEKLFFGSGTQLSVL.